This T cell receptor (beta chain) was profiled in a study of cytomegalovirus exposure and HLA in healthy donors (dated 2017 in TCRdb). Study-wide context: The roughly 700 repertoires of the first cohort and the 95 to 150 validation repertoires were produced on the same platform, according to a later analysis. The study aimed to test whether signatures of past pathogen exposure could be identified by cataloging public T cell receptors. Along with the roughly 610-subject first cohort, a separate validation cohort of over a hundred different subjects was used. To predict cytomegalovirus infection status, the study brought together high-throughput TCR immunosequencing, statistical association of individual TCRs with disease status, and machine learning. Summary of the overall study and its limitations: The study gave a list of more than 150 TCR beta chains associated with cytomegalovirus. It was suggested by the authors that the approach could potentially be generalized to other disease states and immunological phenotypes. Cytomegalovirus status was reported to be diagnosed by the classifier with high specificity and sensitivity in both the original and validation cohorts. A later analysis found that TCRs clustered in the first cohort also tended to co-occur in the approximately 120 validation repertoires, with just under 95% of cluster scores above 0. Three of the identified cytomegalovirus-associated TCR beta chains were confirmed in vitro to be specific for cytomegalovirus antigens. Across donors, most TCR sequences were observed very rarely, whereas some public TCRs were present in many individuals. All 130 or so repertoires were used to score co-occurrence in the validation cohort in a later analysis, because that analysis had no HLA typing for the cohort.

Receptor amplification or capture employed the immunoSEQ multiplex PCR assay. The authors processed their data as follows. A statistical classification framework was developed to diagnose cytomegalovirus status using the catalog of TCR beta chain sequences. TCRdb retrieved this table from immuneACCESS and kept in-frame rearrangements only. Not all clones are present; in checked studies, unresolved V genes account for under half, and no reason is known for the remainder. The V and J calls and clone size come from that table; D and trimming were worked out from the DNA. The sample table lists roughly 280,000 clones, 80% to 90% of them with a count of one. Around 1% of the sample belongs to the ten largest clones. With respect to this clone: Its antigen remains undetermined. Per-base quality was not reported, and no clone a single base away is much larger than it.

The donors belonged to the validation cohort of over a hundred subjects, which was separate from the roughly 700-subject first cohort. V loses 2 bases at its end and J loses 4 bases; junction bases beyond the gene matches: 5. Taken from cysteine to phenylalanine, the CDR3 has 15 residues. Only the CDR3 DNA is retained, 45 bases long and in frame from the first base. CDR1 and CDR2 are drawn from the germline V gene: SGHNT, YENEEA. This receptor was identified in a woman aged 18-35 years in good health and CMV-seronegative. The sequence links TRBV11-3 to TRBJ2-3, and TRBD1 aligns with 8 junction nucleotides. The specimen was PBMCs. The CDR3 reads CASSLRTGWADTQYF. DNA sequence: TGTGCCAGCAGCTTAAGGACAGGGTGGGCAGATACGCAGTATTTT.